What follows is one TCR beta chain and its context. The data stem from a study of blood T cell repertoires in COVID-19. Across the whole study: Some COVID-19 samples were acute and others convalescent; all came from the United States, Italy and Spain.

The authors' processing: For nucleated cells, counts were estimated from reference gene primer amplification. Data came from immunoSEQ multiplex PCR; TCRdb stores just in-frame clones and leaves some out. That table is the source of V, J and clone size, and D and trimming were worked out from the DNA. This table has roughly 110,000 clones, roughly 85% appearing once. The CDR3 spans 17 residues. V lost 0 bases and J lost 4, with 18 bases in between. In germline, CDR1 is SGHDN, CDR2 FVKESK. The sample taken for sequencing was peripheral blood. The receptor was derived from a human donor in a cohort sampled during active COVID-19. The gene calls are TRBV14 and TRBJ1-2, with D hard to call. This CDR3 is CASSQDPSRLNPYGYTF. The DNA of the CDR3 is TGTGCCAGCAGCCAAGACCCCAGCAGACTAAATCCCTATGGCTACACCTTC.